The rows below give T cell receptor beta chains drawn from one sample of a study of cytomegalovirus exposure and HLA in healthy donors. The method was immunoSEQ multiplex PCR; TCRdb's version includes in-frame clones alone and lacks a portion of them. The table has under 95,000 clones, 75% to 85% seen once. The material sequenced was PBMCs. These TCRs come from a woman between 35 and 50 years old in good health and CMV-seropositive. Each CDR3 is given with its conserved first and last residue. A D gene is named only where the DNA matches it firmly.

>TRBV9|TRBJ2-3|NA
CASSVDPSPDTQYF
TGTGCCAGCAGCGTAGACCCTAGCCCAGATACGCAGTATTTT
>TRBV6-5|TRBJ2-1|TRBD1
CASSPTGVPYNEQFF
TGTGCCAGCAGTCCTACAGGGGTACCCTACAATGAGCAGTTCTTC
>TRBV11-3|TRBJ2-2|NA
CASSLRQRPGELFF
TGTGCCAGCAGCTTACGTCAGCGACCCGGGGAGCTGTTTTTT
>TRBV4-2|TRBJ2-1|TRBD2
CASSRLAGETYNEQFF
TGTGCCAGCAGCAGACTAGCGGGAGAAACCTACAATGAGCAGTTCTTC
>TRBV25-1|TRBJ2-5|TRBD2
CASSPGGWDHDAETQYF
TGTGCCAGCAGCCCCGGGGGGTGGGACCACGACGCAGAGACCCAGTACTTC
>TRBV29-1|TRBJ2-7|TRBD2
CSVRDYLGRRYF
TGCAGCGTCCGGGACTATTTAGGACGTAGGTACTTC
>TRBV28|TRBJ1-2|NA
CASSQGRGRGYGYTF
TGTGCCAGCAGCCAGGGGAGGGGAAGGGGCTATGGCTACACCTTC
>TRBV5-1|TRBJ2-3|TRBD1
CASSPYGTGDPTDTQYF
TGCGCCAGCAGCCCTTACGGGACAGGGGACCCCACAGATACGCAGTATTTT
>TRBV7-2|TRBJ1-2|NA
CASSHFLPGGRSGYTF
TGTGCCAGCAGCCATTTTCTCCCGGGAGGAAGGAGTGGCTACACCTTC
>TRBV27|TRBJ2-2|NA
CASSKGVLDTGELFF
TGTGCCAGCAGCAAGGGGGTCCTTGACACCGGGGAGCTGTTTTTT
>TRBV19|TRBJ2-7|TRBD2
CASSTSGRGEQYF
TGTGCCAGTAGTACTAGCGGGAGGGGGGAGCAGTACTTC